Listed below are T cell receptor beta chains from one sample, sequenced in a study of healthy donors' naive CD4 and CD8 T cells. TCRdb re-derived calls from the reads in MiXCR, one entry per CDR3 protein. The data contain about 180,000 distinct CDR3 sequences, 65% to 75% of them singletons. Sequencing was done on a sample of naive CD4+ and CD8+ T cells sorted from blood, pooled from several donors. These receptors were taken from a pool of human donors in good health; the sample pools cells from several healthy donors. The CDR3 runs from the conserved cysteine through the conserved F or W. Expanded clones are given a class, and other clones once, few, many or no size at all.

clone_size,v_call,j_call,cdr3_aa
.,TRBV29-1,TRBJ2-1,CSVSGLAGGQSSYNEQFF
.,TRBV29-1,TRBJ2-7,CSVLRDRYEQYF
.,TRBV5-4,TRBJ2-5,CASSLELAVETQYF
.,TRBV29-1,TRBJ2-5,CSAGQEYETQYF
.,TRBV29-1,TRBJ2-3,CSVAGETHTDTQYF
.,TRBV5-1,TRBJ2-5,CASSLVGGAETQYF
.,TRBV6-5,TRBJ1-2,CASSPDSPYGYTF
once,TRBV5-6,TRBJ2-2,CASSLGRTGLQTGELFF
once,TRBV5-6,TRBJ1-2,CASSLDPLSGYTF
once,TRBV4-2,TRBJ1-2,CASSPGGGTLYGYTF
.,TRBV19,TRBJ1-2,CASSNRDSYGYTF
.,TRBV10-3,TRBJ2-7,CAISGTGSSYEQYF
.,TRBV19,TRBJ2-1,CASSPSVAPQFF
few,TRBV6-2/TRBV6-3,TRBJ1-2,CASSPDRNYGYTF
few,TRBV29-1,TRBJ2-3,CSVEGTSTDTQYF
.,TRBV11-2,TRBJ1-2,CASSLGVDSYGYTF
.,TRBV7-2,TRBJ1-5,CASSPLAGASNQPQHF
.,TRBV6-5,TRBJ2-1,CASRDGWTQQFF
once,TRBV6-5,TRBJ2-1,CASRPRLVDEQFF
.,TRBV19,TRBJ1-2,CASTTTDSLNYGYTF
.,TRBV29-1,TRBJ2-7,CSVEKTGEPYEQYF
few,TRBV29-1,TRBJ2-7,CSVSTSGGLYEQYF
.,TRBV6-2/TRBV6-3,TRBJ1-5,CASTPGQNSYQPQHF
.,TRBV25-1,TRBJ2-1,CASSEINEQFF
.,TRBV6-1,TRBJ2-4,CASSEDITSGREAKNIQYF
.,TRBV29-1,TRBJ2-5,CSVSGRLQETQYF
.,TRBV10-3,TRBJ2-3,CAISDPPKDTQYF
once,TRBV19,TRBJ2-3,CASSMPSFREGTDTQYF
.,TRBV5-4,TRBJ2-1,CASSTLASSYNEQFF
few,TRBV29-1,TRBJ2-5,CSVEASGSISETQYF
.,TRBV29-1,TRBJ1-5,CSAQQEHQPQHF
.,TRBV12-3/TRBV12-4,TRBJ2-7,CASRRTYEQYF
.,TRBV19,TRBJ1-4,CASSLPGFNEKLFF
.,TRBV2,TRBJ2-5,CAGASEETQYF
.,TRBV29-1,TRBJ2-1,CSVGSQGEEQFF
.,TRBV29-1,TRBJ2-1,CSVGTYNEQFF
.,TRBV29-1,TRBJ2-7,CSVEAGYF
.,TRBV29-1,TRBJ2-1,CSVGSGSSYNEQFF
.,TRBV5-4,TRBJ2-5,CASSLDRGEQETQYF
.,TRBV15,TRBJ2-3,CATRVRSADTQYF
.,TRBV29-1,TRBJ1-4,CSVSYGEKLFF
few,TRBV5-1,TRBJ2-7,CASSLGDRGYEQYF
.,TRBV29-1,TRBJ2-1,CSVGRYDNEQFF
few,TRBV6-5,TRBJ2-1,CASSQGRIYEQFF
.,TRBV27,TRBJ2-7,CASSLQGKIYEQYF
.,TRBV27,TRBJ1-5,CASSPGQPNQPQHF
.,TRBV29-1,TRBJ2-2,CSVVGGGELFF
.,TRBV27,TRBJ1-2,CASSLSTGYGYTF
.,TRBV29-1,TRBJ2-5,CSVGQGARETQYF
.,TRBV13,TRBJ2-1,CASSLVLAGPRWNEQFF
.,TRBV10-3,TRBJ2-7,CAISDVGTYEQYF
.,TRBV6-5,TRBJ2-7,CASREGGSYEQYF
.,TRBV20-1,TRBJ2-1,CSARGASGRVEQFF
few,TRBV15,TRBJ2-3,CATSRRDFTDTQYF